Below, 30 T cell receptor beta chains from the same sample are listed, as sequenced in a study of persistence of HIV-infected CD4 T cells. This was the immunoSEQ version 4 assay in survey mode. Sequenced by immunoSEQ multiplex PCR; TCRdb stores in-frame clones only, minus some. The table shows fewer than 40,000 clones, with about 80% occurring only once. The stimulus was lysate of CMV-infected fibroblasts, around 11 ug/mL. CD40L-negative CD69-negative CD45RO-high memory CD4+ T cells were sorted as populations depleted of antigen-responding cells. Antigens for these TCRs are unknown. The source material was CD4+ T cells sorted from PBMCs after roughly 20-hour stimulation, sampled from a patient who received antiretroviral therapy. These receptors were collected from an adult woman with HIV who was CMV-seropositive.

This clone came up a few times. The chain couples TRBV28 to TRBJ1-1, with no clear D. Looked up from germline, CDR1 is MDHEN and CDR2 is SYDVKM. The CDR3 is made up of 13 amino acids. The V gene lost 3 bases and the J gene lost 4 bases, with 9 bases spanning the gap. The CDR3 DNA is TGTGCCAGCAGTTTTAGACCTCGCACTGAAGCTTTCTTT. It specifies CASSFRPRTEAFF.

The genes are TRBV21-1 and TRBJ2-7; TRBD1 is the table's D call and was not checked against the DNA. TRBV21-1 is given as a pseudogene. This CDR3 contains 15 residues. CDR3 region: CASSKRMNRPVEQYF. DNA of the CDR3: TGTGCCAGCAGCAAAAGAATGAACAGGCCAGTCGAGCAGTACTTC.

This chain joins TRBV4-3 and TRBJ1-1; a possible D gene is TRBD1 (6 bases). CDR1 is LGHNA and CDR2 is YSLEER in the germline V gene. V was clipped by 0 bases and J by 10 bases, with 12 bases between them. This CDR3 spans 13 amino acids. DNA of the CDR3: TGCGCCAGCAGCCAAGACAGACAGGCGACAGCTTTCTTT. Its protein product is CASSQDRQATAFF.

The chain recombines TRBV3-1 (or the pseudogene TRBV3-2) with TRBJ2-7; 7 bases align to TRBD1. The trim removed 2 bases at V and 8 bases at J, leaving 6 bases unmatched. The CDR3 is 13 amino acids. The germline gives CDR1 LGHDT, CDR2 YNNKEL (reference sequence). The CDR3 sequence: CASSQQGVGQQYF. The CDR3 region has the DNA TGTGCCAGCAGCCAACAGGGGGTGGGTCAGCAGTACTTC.

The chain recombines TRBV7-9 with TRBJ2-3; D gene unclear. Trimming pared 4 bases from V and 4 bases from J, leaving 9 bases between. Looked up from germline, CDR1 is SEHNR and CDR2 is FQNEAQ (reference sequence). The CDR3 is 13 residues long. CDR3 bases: TGTGCCAGCAGCTCCGAGACCCCAGATACGCAGTATTTT. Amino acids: CASSSETPDTQYF.

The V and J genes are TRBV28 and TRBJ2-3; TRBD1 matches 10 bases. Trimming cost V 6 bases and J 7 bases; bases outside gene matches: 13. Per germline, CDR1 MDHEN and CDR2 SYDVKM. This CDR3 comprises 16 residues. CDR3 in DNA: TGTGCCAGCAGCTCTCCGGCGAGACAGGGGGCTCATACGCAGTATTTT. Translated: CASSSPARQGAHTQYF.

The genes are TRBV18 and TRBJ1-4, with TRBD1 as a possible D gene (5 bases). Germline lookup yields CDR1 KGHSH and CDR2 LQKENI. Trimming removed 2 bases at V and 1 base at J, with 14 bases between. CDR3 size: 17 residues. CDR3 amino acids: CASSPGVGGGTNEKLFF. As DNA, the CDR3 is TGTGCCAGCTCACCAGGCGTTGGCGGGGGAACTAATGAAAAACTGTTTTTT.

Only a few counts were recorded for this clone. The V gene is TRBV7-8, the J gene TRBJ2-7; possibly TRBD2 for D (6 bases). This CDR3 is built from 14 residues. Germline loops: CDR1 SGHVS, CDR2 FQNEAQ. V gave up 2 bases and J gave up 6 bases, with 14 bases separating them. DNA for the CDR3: TGTGCCAGCAGCTTACACACTAGCCCCTCCGAGCAGTACTTC. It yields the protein CASSLHTSPSEQYF.

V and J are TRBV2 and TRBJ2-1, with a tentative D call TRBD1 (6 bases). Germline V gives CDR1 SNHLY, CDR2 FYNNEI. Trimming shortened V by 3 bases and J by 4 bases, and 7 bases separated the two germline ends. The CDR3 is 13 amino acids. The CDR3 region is CASSDGTYNEQFF. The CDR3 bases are TGTGCCAGCAGTGATGGGACATACAATGAGCAGTTCTTC.

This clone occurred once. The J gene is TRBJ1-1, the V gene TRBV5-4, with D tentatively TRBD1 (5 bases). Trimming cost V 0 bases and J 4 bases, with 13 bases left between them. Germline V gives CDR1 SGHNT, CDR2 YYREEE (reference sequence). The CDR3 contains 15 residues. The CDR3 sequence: CASSLEAGKGTEAFF. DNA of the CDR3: TGTGCCAGCAGCTTGGAGGCAGGGAAAGGCACTGAAGCTTTCTTT.

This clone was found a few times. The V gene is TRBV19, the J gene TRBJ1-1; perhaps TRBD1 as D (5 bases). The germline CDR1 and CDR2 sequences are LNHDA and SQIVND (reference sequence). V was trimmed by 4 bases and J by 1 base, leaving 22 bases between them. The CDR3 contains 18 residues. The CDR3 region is CASSTKTRGRTRNTEAFF. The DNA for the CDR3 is TGTGCCAGTAGTACCAAAACGAGGGGACGGACTCGGAACACTGAAGCTTTCTTT.

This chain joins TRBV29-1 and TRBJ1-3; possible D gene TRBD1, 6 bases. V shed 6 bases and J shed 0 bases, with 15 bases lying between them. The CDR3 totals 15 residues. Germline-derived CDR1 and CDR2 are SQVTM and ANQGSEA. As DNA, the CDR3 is TGCAGCGTAGCGAGGACAGCAAGCTCTGGAAACACCATATATTTT. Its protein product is CSVARTASSGNTIYF.

The CDR3: CASSVQDGVGQPQHF. In DNA form, the CDR3 reads TGTGCCAGCAGCGTCCAGGACGGCGTGGGTCAGCCCCAGCATTTT. V is TRBV9 and J is TRBJ1-5; unclear D gene. The CDR3 consists of 15 residues. The germline V and J ends were trimmed by 2 bases and 6 bases, with 15 bases remaining between them. From germline, CDR1 is SGDLS and CDR2 YYNGEE.

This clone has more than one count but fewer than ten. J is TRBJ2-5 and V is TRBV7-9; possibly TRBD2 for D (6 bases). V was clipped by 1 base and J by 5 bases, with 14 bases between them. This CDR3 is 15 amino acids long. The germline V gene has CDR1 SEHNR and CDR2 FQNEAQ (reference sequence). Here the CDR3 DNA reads TGTGCCAGCAGCTTAGGACTAACTGGAGGGGAGACCCAGTACTTC. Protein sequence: CASSLGLTGGETQYF.

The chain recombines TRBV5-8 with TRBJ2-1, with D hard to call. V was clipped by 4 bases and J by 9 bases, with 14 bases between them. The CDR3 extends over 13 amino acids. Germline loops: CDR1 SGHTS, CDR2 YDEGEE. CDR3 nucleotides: TGTGCCAGCAGCCCCGGAGAGGTCGGTGAGCAGTTCTTC. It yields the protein CASSPGEVGEQFF.

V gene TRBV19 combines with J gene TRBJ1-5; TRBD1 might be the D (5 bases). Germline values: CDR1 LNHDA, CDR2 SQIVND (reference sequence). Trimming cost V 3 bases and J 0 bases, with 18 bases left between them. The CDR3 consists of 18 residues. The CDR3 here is CASSISGLFVLSNQPQHF. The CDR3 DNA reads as TGTGCCAGTAGTATCTCAGGGCTCTTCGTCCTTAGCAATCAGCCCCAGCATTTT.

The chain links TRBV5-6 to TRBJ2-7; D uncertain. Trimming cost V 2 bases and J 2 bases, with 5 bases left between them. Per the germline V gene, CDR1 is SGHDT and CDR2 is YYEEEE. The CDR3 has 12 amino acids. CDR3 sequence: CASSFQTYEQYF. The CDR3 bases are TGTGCCAGCAGCTTCCAAACCTACGAGCAGTACTTC.

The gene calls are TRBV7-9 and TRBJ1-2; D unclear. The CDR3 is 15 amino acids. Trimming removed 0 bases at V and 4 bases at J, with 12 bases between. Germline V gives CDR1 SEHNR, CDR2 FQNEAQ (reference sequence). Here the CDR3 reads CASSLAAGSSYGYTF. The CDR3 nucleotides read TGTGCCAGCAGCTTAGCAGCAGGATCCTCCTATGGCTACACCTTC.

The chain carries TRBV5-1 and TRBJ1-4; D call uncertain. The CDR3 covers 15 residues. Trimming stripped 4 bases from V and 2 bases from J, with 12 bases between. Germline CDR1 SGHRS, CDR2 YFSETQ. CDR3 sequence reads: CASSPEGSTNEKLFF. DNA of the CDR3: TGCGCCAGCAGCCCCGAGGGCAGTACTAATGAAAAACTGTTTTTT.

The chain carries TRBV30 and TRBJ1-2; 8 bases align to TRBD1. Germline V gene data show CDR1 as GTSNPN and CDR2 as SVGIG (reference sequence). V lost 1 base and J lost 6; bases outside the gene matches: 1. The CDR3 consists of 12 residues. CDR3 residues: CAWSDRGNGYTF. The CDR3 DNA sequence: TGTGCCTGGAGTGACAGGGGGAATGGCTACACCTTC.

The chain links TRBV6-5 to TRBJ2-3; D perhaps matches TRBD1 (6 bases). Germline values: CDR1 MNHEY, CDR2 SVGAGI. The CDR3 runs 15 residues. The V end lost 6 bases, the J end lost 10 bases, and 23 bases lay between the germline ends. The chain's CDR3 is CASSSQGTLSWAQYF. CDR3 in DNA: TGTGCCAGCAGCTCTCAGGGGACCCTGTCCTGGGCGCAGTATTTT.

As DNA, the CDR3 is TGTGCCAGCAGTACGACCACTGAAGCTTTCTTT. Encoded protein: CASSTTTEAFF. The chain joins TRBV5-4 to TRBJ1-1; D unresolved. The CDR3 has 11 amino acids. Germline CDR1 SGHNT, CDR2 YYREEE (reference sequence). Between the trimmed V and J ends, which lost 5 bases and 4 bases, there was a span of 6 bases.

In nucleotides, the CDR3 is TGTGCCAGCAGCTCGACGGGACAGACCTACGAGCAGTACTTC. It yields the protein CASSSTGQTYEQYF. V and J are TRBV7-8 and TRBJ2-7, with 7 bases matching TRBD1. J was trimmed by 2 bases and V by 4 bases; bases with no gene match: 5. The CDR3 contains 14 residues. From germline, CDR1 is SGHVS and CDR2 FQNEAQ.

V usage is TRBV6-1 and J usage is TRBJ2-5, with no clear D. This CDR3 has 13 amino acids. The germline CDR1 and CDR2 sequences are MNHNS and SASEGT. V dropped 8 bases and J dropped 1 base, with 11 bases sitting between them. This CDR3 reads CASGPRFQETQYF. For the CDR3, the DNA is TGTGCCAGCGGCCCTAGATTCCAAGAGACCCAGTACTTC.

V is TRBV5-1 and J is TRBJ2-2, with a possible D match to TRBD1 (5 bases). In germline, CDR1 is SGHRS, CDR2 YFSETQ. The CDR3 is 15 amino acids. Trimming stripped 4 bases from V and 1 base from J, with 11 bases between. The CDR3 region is CASSLQALNTGELFF. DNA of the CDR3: TGCGCCAGCAGCCTACAGGCGCTGAACACCGGGGAGCTGTTTTTT.

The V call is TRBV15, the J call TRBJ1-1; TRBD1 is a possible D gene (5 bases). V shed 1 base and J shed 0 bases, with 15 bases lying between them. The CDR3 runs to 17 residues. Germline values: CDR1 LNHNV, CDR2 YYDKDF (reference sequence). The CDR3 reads CATSRGGRTNMNTEAFF. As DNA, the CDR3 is TGTGCCACCAGCAGAGGGGGCAGGACCAACATGAACACTGAAGCTTTCTTT.

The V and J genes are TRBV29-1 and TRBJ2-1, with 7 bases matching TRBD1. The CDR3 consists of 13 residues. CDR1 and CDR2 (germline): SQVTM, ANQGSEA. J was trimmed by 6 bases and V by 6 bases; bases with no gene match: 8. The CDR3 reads CSVARDRLNEQFF. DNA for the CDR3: TGCAGCGTGGCCCGGGACAGACTCAATGAGCAGTTCTTC.

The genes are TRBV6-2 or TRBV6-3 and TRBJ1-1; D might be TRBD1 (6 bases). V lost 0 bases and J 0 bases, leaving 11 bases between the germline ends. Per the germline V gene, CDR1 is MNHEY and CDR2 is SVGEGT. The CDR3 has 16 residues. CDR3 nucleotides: TGTGCCAGCAGTTACTCGACAGGAGCCATGAACACTGAAGCTTTCTTT. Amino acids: CASSYSTGAMNTEAFF.

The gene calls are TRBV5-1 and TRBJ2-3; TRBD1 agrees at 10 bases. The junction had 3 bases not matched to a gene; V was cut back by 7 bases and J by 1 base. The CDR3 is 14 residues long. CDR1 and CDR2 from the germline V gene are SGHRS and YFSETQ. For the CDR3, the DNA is TGCGCCAGCGCCGGGACAGGGGGCACAGATACGCAGTATTTT. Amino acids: CASAGTGGTDTQYF.

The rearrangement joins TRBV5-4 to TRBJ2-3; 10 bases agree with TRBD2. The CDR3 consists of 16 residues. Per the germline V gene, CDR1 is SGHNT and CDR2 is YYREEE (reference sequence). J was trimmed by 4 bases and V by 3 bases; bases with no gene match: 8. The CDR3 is CASSYRSGGAADTQYF. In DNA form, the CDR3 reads TGTGCCAGCAGCTACCGAAGCGGGGGGGCGGCAGATACGCAGTATTTT.